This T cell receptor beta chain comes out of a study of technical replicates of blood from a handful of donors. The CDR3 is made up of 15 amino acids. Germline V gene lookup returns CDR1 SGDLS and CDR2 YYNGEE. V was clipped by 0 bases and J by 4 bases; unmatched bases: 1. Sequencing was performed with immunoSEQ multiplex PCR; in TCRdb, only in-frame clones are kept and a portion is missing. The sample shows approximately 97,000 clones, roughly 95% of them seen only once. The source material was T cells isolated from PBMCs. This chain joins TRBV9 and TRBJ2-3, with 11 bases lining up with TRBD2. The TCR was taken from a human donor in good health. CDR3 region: CASSVEGLAADTQYF. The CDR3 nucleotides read TGTGCCAGCAGCGTAGAGGGACTAGCGGCAGATACGCAGTATTTT.